This T cell receptor beta chain was identified in a study of PD-1 blockade in mismatch repair-deficient tumors. Germline lookup yields CDR1 SGHTA and CDR2 FQGNSA. CDR3 length equals 13 residues. Trimming cost V 5 bases and J 8 bases; bases outside gene matches: 5. Using immunoSEQ multiplex PCR, the repertoire was profiled, and TCRdb retains in-frame clones only, with some absent. Of under 85,000 clones in the sample, 78% were seen once. This receptor was identified in an adult with mismatch repair-deficient cancer. This rearrangement joins TRBV7-2 to TRBJ1-1; the match to TRBD1 covers 10 bases. Sequences were derived from peripheral blood, sampled 2 weeks after starting pembrolizumab. The CDR3 sequence is CASSADRGREAFF. CDR3 bases: TGTGCCAGCAGCGCCGACAGGGGGCGCGAAGCTTTCTTT. Using reference TRBV7-2 and TRBJ1-1 for the parts outside the CDR3, the full variable domain is GAGVSQSPSNKVTEKGKDVELRCDPISGHTALYWYRQSLGQGLEFLIYFQGNSAPDKSGLPSDRFSAERTGGSVSTLTIQRTQQEDSAVYLCASSADRGREAFFGQGTRLTVV.